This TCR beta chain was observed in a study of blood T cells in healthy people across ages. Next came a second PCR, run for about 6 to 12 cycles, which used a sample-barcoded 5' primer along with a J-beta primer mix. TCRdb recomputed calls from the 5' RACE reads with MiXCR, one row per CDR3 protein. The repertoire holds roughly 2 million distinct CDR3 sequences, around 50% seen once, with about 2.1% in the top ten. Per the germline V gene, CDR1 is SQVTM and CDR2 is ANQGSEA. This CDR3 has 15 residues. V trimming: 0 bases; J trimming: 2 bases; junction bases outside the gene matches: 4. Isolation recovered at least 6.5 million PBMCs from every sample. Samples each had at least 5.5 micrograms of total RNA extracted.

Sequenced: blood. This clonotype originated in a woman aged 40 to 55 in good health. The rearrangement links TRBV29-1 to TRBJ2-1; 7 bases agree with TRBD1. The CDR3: CSVEDRQGPYNEQFF. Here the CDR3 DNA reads TGCAGCGTTGAAGATAGACAGGGCCCCTACAATGAGCAGTTCTTC.